This T cell receptor beta chain was sequenced during a study of cytomegalovirus exposure and HLA in healthy donors. Primers: 60 Vbeta forward and 13 Jbeta reverse. Using immunoSEQ multiplex PCR, the repertoire was profiled, and TCRdb retains in-frame clones only, with some absent. Here the sample spans approximately 210,000 clones, 65% to 80% being singletons. Trimming cost V 2 bases and J 10 bases, with 15 bases left between them. Germline CDR1 reads SGDLS; CDR2 reads YYNGEE. The CDR3 has 13 residues. The TCR comes from a woman aged 40 to 50 in good health and CMV-seronegative. Sequencing used PBMCs. The chain carries TRBV9 and TRBJ1-1; TRBD1 is a possible D gene (5 bases). DNA of the CDR3: TGTGCCAGCAGCGTTGGTGGGGAAAGGGGAGCTTTCTTT. Protein product: CASSVGGERGAFF.